The clone carrying this T cell receptor (beta chain) was found a few times. What it binds is unknown. These data are taken from a study of identical twins. General study findings and limits: Insertions were reduced in abundant cord blood beta clonotypes but not in memory repertoires. Alpha sequences that were out-of-frame and twin-shared showed an excess of low generation probability.

Germline trimming cut 5 bases from V and 1 base from J; bases unmatched to any gene: 2. Germline V gene lookup returns CDR1 SGHRS and CDR2 YFSETQ. CDR3 length: 14 amino acids. cDNA molecules carried unique molecular identifiers, and template switching added a universal primer site. TCRdb re-analysed the 5' RACE reads in MiXCR, keeping a single row per CDR3 protein. The sample shows roughly 720,000 distinct CDR3 sequences, 15% to 20% of them seen only once. These data also featured in a second study, about T cells expressing NK-cell markers.

This chain connects TRBV5-1 to TRBJ2-3, with TRBD1 matching over 9 bases. The clonotype was recovered from a woman between 18 and 29 years old in good health. The sample was PBMCs. The DNA of the CDR3 is TGCGCCAGCAGACAGGGGGCCGGCACAGATACGCAGTATTTT. Its protein is CASRQGAGTDTQYF.